The 12 T cell receptor beta chains below all came from one sample that was sequenced in a study of patients and donors after allogeneic stem cell transplantation. In TCRdb, the RT-PCR reads were re-called with MiXCR into one record per CDR3 protein. Of 30,000 to 40,000 distinct CDR3 sequences in the sample, about two fifths were seen once. Specimen: blood, either unsorted or a sorted T cell fraction (not recorded which). The receptors stem from a human donor who was either an allogeneic HSCT recipient or a stem cell or donor lymphocyte infusion donor (not recorded which). It is not recorded whose cells these are; they may come from a transplant donor.

This clonotype was observed a handful of times. This chain links TRBV7-8 with TRBJ1-1; a possible D gene is TRBD1 (5 bases). V was trimmed by 3 bases and J by 2 bases, leaving 10 bases between them. This CDR3 spans 14 amino acids. The germline CDR1 and CDR2 sequences are SGHVS and FQNEAQ. CDR3 region: CASSFSGPNTEAFF. The CDR3 DNA sequence: TGTGCCAGCAGCTTTTCAGGGCCCAACACTGAAGCTTTCTTT.

V usage is TRBV29-1 and J usage is TRBJ2-3, with D possibly TRBD2 on 6 matching bases. V was clipped by 5 bases and J by 6 bases, with 15 bases between them. CDR1 and CDR2 from the germline V gene are SQVTM and ANQGSEA. The CDR3 covers 13 residues. CDR3 region: CSVLPGLTDTQYF. The CDR3, as DNA: TGCAGCGTTTTACCGGGACTCACGGATACGCAGTATTTT.

This clonotype was picked up a small number of times. The rearrangement joins TRBV29-1 to TRBJ1-1; D gene ambiguous. The V end was cut by 7 bases, the J end by 3 bases, with 9 bases between. This CDR3 is built from 11 residues. Germline assignment: CDR1 SQVTM and CDR2 ANQGSEA. CDR3 DNA sequence: TGCAGCGCTGGGTCCTACACTGAAGCTTTCTTT. Its translation: CSAGSYTEAFF. Full variable domain (outside the CDR3, taken from reference TRBV29-1 and TRBJ1-1): SAVISQKPSRDICQRGTSLTIQCQVDSQVTMMFWYRQQPGQSLTLIATANQGSEATYESGFVIDKFPISRPNLTFSTLTVSNMSPEDSSIYLCSAGSYTEAFFGQGTRLTVV.

This clonotype was observed a few times. The chain joins TRBV5-6 to TRBJ2-7, with TRBD2 matching 7 bases. Trimming at V came to 0 bases and at J to 6 bases, leaving 6 bases not matched to a gene. Germline values: CDR1 SGHDT, CDR2 YYEEEE. The CDR3 is made up of 14 amino acids. Here the CDR3 reads CASSLVGTTLEQYF. DNA of the CDR3: TGTGCCAGCAGCTTGGTCGGGACTACCCTCGAGCAGTACTTC. Full variable domain (missing parts from reference TRBV5-6 and TRBJ2-7): DAGVTQSPTHLIKTRGQQVTLRCSPKSGHDTVSWYQQALGQGPQFIFQYYEEEERQRGNFPDRFSGHQFPNYSSELNVNALLLGDSALYLCASSLVGTTLEQYFGPGTRLTVT.

This chain links TRBV4-3 with TRBJ1-2, with a tentative D call TRBD1 (6 bases). V was shortened by 5 bases and J by 3 bases, with 25 bases between the two germline ends. Looked up from germline, CDR1 is LGHNA and CDR2 is YSLEER. The CDR3 is made up of 18 amino acids. CDR3 DNA: TGCGCCAGCAGCTCATCCGGGACACGGTTGGGGGTCGACTATGGCTACACCTTC. Protein product: CASSSSGTRLGVDYGYTF.

The table lists this clonotype with a few counts. The gene calls are TRBV11-1 and TRBJ2-1, with D perhaps matching TRBD2 (5 bases). Trimming removed 5 bases at V and 0 bases at J, with 20 bases between. The germline V gene has CDR1 SGHAT and CDR2 FQDESV (reference sequence). The CDR3 is 18 amino acids. CDR3 in amino acids: CASSHDPWTGISYNEQFF. CDR3 nucleotide sequence: TGTGCCAGCAGCCATGATCCATGGACGGGGATCTCCTACAATGAGCAGTTCTTC.

The chain combines TRBV7-2 with TRBJ2-2; possibly TRBD2 for D (5 bases). The germline V gene has CDR1 SGHTA and CDR2 FQGNSA. The CDR3 has 16 amino acids. Trimming cost V 1 base and J 0 bases, with 9 bases left between them. The CDR3 region is CASSLVGGTNTGELFF. The CDR3, as DNA: TGTGCCAGCAGCTTAGTCGGAGGAACGAACACCGGGGAGCTGTTTTTT.

This clonotype was seen many times. This chain links TRBV7-9 with TRBJ1-1, with a weak D call TRBD1 (5 bases). Trimming cost V 5 bases and J 1 base, with 11 bases left between them. Germline V gene sequence: CDR1 SEHNR, CDR2 FQNEAQ (reference sequence). The CDR3 loop spans 14 amino acids. The CDR3 spells CASSTAGGNTEAFF. DNA for the CDR3: TGTGCCAGCAGCACAGCGGGGGGGAACACTGAAGCTTTCTTT.

The table lists this clonotype with a few counts. The V gene is TRBV20-1, the J gene TRBJ2-3, with D possibly being TRBD1 (6 bases). Germline CDR1 reads DFQATT; CDR2 reads SNEGSKA (reference sequence). The CDR3 is 16 amino acids. V was clipped by 4 bases and J by 2 bases, with 19 bases between them. For the CDR3, the DNA is TGCAGTGCTATCCACGGGATTGGGGGCCTCACAGATACGCAGTATTTT. This codes for CSAIHGIGGLTDTQYF.

The chain carries TRBV20-1 and TRBJ2-3, with 13 bases matching TRBD2. Germline V gene sequence: CDR1 DFQATT, CDR2 SNEGSKA (reference sequence). The CDR3 has 16 amino acids. The V and J ends lost 3 bases and 8 bases, in that order; junction bases with no gene match: 11. The CDR3 loop is CSASRTGTSGMGTQYF. CDR3 bases: TGCAGTGCTAGCAGGACCGGGACTAGCGGGATGGGTACGCAGTATTTT.

Only a few counts were recorded for this clonotype. J is TRBJ1-4 and V is TRBV7-2, with D maybe TRBD1 (5 bases). CDR3 length: 14 amino acids. V shed 6 bases and J shed 4 bases, with 12 bases lying between them. Germline CDR1 is SGHTA and CDR2 is FQGNSA. CDR3 sequence (DNA): TGTGCCAGCAGTAATACAGGTTATAATGAAAAACTGTTTTTT. As protein: CASSNTGYNEKLFF.

About this clonotype: The junction departs from germline at one end; a sequencing error may be responsible. The chain combines TRBV7-7 with TRBJ2-1; TRBD2 might be the D (5 bases). Germline V lookup: CDR1 SSHAT, CDR2 FNYEAQ (reference sequence). The CDR3 consists of 14 residues. The CDR3, as DNA: TGTGCTAGCAGCTTAGCGCCGGGAAGCAATGAGCAGTTCTTC. Translating it yields CASSLAPGSNEQFF.